This TCR beta chain was recorded in a study of T cell responses to AZD1222 COVID-19 vaccine. Study-level points and caveats: Spike-specific TCRs gained breadth and depth after people received two AZD1222 doses. A reported finding is that nearly half of spike-specific TCRs target unmutated variant regions.

Germline CDR1 is MNHEY and CDR2 is SVGEGT. The CDR3 is 16 residues long. Trimming cost V 0 bases and J 0 bases, with 11 bases left between them. TCRdb keeps only in-frame clones here, not all; method: immunoSEQ multiplex PCR. The table records approximately 170,000 clones, around 87% of them present only once. A remark on this clone: As yet, its antigen is unknown.

The sequence was obtained from an adult in good health. V gene TRBV6-2 or TRBV6-3 combines with J gene TRBJ1-1; D might be TRBD1 (6 bases). This specimen was peripheral blood, taken on day 0 of AZD1222 vaccination. The CDR3 loop is CASSYSRTAMNTEAFF. The DNA for the CDR3 is TGTGCCAGCAGTTACTCGAGGACAGCCATGAACACTGAAGCTTTCTTT.